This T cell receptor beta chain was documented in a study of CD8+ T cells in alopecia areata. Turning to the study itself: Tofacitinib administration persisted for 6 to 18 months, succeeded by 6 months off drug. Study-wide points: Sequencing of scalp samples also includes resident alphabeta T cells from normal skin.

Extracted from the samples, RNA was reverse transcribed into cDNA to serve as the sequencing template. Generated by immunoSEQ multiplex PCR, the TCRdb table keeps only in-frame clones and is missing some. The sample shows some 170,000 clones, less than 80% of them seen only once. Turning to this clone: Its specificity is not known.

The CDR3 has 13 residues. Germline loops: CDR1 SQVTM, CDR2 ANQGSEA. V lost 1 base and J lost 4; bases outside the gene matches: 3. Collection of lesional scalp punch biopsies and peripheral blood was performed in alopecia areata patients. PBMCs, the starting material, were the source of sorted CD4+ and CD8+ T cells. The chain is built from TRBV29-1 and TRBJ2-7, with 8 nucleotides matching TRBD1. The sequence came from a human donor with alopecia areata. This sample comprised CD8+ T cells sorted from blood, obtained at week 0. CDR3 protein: CSVEVRGRYEQYF. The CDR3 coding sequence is TGCAGCGTTGAAGTCAGGGGGCGATACGAGCAGTACTTC.